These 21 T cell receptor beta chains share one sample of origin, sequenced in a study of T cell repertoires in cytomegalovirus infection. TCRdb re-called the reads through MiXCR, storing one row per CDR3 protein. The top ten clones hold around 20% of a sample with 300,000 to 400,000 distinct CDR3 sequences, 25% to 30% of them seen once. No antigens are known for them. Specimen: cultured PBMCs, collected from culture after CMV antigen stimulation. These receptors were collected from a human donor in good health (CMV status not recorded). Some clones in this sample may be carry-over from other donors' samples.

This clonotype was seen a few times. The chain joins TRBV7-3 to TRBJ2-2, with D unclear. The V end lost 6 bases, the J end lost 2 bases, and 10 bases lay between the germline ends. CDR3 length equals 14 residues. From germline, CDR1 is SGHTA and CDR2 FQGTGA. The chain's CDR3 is CASRPGPNTGELFF. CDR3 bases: TGTGCCAGCAGGCCTGGCCCTAACACCGGGGAGCTGTTTTTT.

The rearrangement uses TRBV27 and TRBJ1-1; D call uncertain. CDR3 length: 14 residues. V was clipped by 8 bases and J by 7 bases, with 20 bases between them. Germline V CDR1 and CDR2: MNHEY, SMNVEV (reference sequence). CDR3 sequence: CASSLTGTINEAFF. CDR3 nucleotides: TGTGCCAGCTCGCTGACGGGAACAATTAATGAAGCTTTCTTT.

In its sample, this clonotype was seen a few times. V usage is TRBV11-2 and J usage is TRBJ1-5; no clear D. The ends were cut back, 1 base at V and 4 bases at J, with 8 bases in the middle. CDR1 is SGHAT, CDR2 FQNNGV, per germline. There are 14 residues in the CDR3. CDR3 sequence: CASSLVPGNQPQHF. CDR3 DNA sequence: TGTGCCAGCAGCTTAGTTCCGGGAAATCAGCCCCAGCATTTT.

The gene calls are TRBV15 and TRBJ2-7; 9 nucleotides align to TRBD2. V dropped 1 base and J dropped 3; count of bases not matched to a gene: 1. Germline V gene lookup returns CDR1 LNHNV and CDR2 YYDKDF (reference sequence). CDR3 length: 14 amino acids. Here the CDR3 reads CATSRASGDYEQYF. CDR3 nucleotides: TGTGCCACCAGCAGAGCTAGCGGGGACTACGAGCAGTACTTC.

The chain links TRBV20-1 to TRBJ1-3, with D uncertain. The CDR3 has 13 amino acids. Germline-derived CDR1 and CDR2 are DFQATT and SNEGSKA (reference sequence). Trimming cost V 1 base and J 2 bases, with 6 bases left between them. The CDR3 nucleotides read TGCAGTGCTAGAGCGGAGCCTGGAAACACCATATATTTT. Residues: CSARAEPGNTIYF.

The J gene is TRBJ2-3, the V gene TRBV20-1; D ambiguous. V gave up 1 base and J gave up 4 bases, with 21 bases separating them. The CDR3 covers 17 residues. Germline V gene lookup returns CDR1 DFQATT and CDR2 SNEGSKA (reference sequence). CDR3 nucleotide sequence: TGCAGTGCTAGAGGGCTGGGGTCCAGTGGGTATGCAGATACGCAGTATTTT. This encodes CSARGLGSSGYADTQYF.

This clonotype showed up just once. CDR3: CSARRGLGGNQETQYF. DNA of the CDR3: TGCAGTGCCAGGCGAGGGCTTGGGGGCAACCAAGAGACCCAGTACTTC. The J gene is TRBJ2-5, the V gene TRBV20-1; tentatively, D is TRBD1 (6 bases). This CDR3 is built from 16 residues. The germline CDR1 and CDR2 sequences are DFQATT and SNEGSKA (reference sequence). V dropped 6 bases and J dropped 0 bases, with 20 bases sitting between them.

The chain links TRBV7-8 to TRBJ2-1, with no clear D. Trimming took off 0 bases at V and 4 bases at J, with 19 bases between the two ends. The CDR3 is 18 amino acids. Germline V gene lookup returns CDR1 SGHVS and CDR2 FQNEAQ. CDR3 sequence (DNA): TGTGCCAGCAGCTTAGCAATCGGGTGGCAGGTTTTATACAATGAGCAGTTCTTC. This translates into CASSLAIGWQVLYNEQFF.

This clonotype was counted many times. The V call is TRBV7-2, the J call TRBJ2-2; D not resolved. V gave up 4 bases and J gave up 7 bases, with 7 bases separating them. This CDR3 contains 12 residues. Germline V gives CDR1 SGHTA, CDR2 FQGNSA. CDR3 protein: CASSSVDGELFF. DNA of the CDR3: TGTGCCAGCAGCTCGGTAGACGGGGAGCTGTTTTTT.

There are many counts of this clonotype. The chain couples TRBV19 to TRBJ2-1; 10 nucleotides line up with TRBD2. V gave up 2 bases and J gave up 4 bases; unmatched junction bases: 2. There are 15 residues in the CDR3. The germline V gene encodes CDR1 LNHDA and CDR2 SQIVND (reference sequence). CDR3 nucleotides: TGTGCCAGTAGTATACAGCGGGGGGGATACAATGAGCAGTTCTTC. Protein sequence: CASSIQRGGYNEQFF.

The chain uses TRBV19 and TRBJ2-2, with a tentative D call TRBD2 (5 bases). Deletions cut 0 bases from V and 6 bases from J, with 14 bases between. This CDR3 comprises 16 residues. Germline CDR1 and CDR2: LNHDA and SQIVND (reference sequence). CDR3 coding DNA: TGTGCCAGTAGTATAGATATTCCACAGCGGCCCGGGGAGCTGTTTTTT. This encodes CASSIDIPQRPGELFF.

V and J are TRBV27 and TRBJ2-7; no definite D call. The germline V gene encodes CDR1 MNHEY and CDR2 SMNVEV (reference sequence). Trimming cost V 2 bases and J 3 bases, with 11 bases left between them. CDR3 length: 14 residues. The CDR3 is CASSLTSSGYEQYF. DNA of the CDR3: TGTGCCAGCAGTTTAACTTCAAGTGGCTACGAGCAGTACTTC.

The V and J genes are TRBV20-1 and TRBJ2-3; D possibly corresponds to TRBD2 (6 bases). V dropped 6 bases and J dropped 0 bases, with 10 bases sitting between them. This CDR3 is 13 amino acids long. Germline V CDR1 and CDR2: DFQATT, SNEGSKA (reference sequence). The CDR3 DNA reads TGCAGTGCACCGGGGGAGAGCACAGATACGCAGTATTTT. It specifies CSAPGESTDTQYF.

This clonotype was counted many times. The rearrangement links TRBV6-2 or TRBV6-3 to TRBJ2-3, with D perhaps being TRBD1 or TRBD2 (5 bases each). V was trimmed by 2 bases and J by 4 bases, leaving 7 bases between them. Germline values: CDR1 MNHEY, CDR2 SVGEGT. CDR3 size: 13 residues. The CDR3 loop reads CASSYEGPDTQYF. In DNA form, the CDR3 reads TGTGCCAGCAGTTACGAGGGACCAGATACGCAGTATTTT.

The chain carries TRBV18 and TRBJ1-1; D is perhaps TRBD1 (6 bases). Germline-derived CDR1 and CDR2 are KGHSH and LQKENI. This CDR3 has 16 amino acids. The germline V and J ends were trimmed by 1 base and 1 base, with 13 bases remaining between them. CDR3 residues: CASSPLAQGTNTEAFF. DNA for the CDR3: TGTGCCAGCTCACCACTCGCTCAGGGGACGAACACTGAAGCTTTCTTT.

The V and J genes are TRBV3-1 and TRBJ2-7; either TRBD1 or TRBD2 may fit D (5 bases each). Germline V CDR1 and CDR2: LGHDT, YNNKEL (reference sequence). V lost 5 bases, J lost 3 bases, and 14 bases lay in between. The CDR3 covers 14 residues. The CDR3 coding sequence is TGTGCCAGCAGCTGGACTGCAGGGAGCTACGAGCAGTACTTC. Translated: CASSWTAGSYEQYF.

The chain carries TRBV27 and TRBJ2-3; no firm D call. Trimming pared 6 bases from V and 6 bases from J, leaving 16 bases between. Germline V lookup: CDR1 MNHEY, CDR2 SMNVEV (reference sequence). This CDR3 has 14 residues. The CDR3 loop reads CASSLSAGFDTQYF. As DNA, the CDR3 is TGTGCCAGCAGCCTCTCGGCCGGATTCGATACGCAGTATTTT.

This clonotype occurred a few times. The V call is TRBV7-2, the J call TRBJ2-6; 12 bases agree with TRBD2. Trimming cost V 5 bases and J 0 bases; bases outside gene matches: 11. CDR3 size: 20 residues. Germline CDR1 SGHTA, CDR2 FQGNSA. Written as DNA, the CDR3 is TGTGCCAGCAGCCATCGACTAGCGGGAGATCTCTTCTCTGGGGCCAACGTCCTGACTTTC. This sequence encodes CASSHRLAGDLFSGANVLTF.

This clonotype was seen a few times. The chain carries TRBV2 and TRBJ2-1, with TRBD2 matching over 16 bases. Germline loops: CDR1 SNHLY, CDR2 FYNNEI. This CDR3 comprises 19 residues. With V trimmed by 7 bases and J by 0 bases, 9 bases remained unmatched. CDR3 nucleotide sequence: TGTGCCAGCACCAAGGGACTAGCGGGAGGGCCGGGCTCCTACAATGAGCAGTTCTTC. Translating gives CASTKGLAGGPGSYNEQFF.

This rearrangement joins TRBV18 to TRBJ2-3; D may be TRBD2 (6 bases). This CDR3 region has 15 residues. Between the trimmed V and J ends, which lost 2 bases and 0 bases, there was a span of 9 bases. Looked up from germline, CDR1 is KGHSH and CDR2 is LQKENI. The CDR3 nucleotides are TGTGCCAGCTCACCATTGGGACTCAGCACAGATACGCAGTATTTT. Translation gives CASSPLGLSTDTQYF. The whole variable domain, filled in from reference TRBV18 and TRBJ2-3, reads NAGVMQNPRHLVRRRGQEARLRCSPMKGHSHVYWYRQLPEEGLKFMVYLQKENIIDESGMPKERFSAEFPKEGPSILRIQQVVRGDSAAYFCASSPLGLSTDTQYFGPGTRLTVL.

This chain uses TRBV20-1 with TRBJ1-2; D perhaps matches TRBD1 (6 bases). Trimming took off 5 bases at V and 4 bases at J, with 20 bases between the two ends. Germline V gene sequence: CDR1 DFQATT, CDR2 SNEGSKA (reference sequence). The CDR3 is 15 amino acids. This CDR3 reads CSAEKGGEAPYGYTF. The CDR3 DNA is TGCAGTGCTGAGAAGGGGGGCGAGGCGCCCTATGGCTACACCTTC.